The 16 T cell receptor beta chains given below trace back to one sample, sequenced in a study of CD8 T cells in Susac syndrome. With random hexamers, roughly 0.5 to 1 ug RNA was reverse transcribed. TCRdb passed the immunoSEQ multiplex PCR reads through MiXCR, listing each CDR3 protein once. The data hold more than 85,000 distinct CDR3 sequences, with around 95% observed a single time. The sample comprised CD4+ T cells from PBMCs. These receptors came from a human donor in good health.

This rearrangement joins TRBV5-1 to TRBJ1-6, with 7 bases aligning to TRBD1. The CDR3 extends over 16 amino acids. Germline V gene data show CDR1 as SGHRS and CDR2 as YFSETQ. Trimming cost V 5 bases and J 5 bases; bases outside gene matches: 10. The CDR3 DNA is TGCGCCAGCAGTCCCCTCCCGGGACAGAATAATTCACCCCTCCACTTT. The encoded protein is CASSPLPGQNNSPLHF.

The rearrangement joins TRBV6-5 to TRBJ1-2; the D gene is possibly TRBD1 (6 bases). This CDR3 contains 14 residues. In germline, CDR1 is MNHEY, CDR2 SVGAGI. Deletions cut 6 bases from V and 5 bases from J, with 16 bases between. The CDR3 sequence is CASRAQGRGYGYTF. Here the CDR3 DNA reads TGTGCCAGCAGAGCACAGGGTCGAGGATATGGCTACACCTTC.

The genes are TRBV20-1 and TRBJ1-5, with TRBD1 matching over 8 bases. With V trimmed by 6 bases and J by 2 bases, 9 bases remained unmatched. Germline V gene data show CDR1 as DFQATT and CDR2 as SNEGSKA (reference sequence). The CDR3 is 15 amino acids. The CDR3 DNA reads as TGCAGTGCGGCGACAGGGGCAGAGGGCAATCAGCCCCAGCATTTT. This encodes CSAATGAEGNQPQHF.

The rearrangement links TRBV30 to TRBJ1-2, with D unclear. Per the germline V gene, CDR1 is GTSNPN and CDR2 is SVGIG (reference sequence). V lost 0 bases and J lost 8, with 10 bases in between. The CDR3 is made up of 12 amino acids. CDR3 DNA sequence: TGTGCCTGGAGTGTACAACCCGGGGGCTACACCTTC. Amino acids: CAWSVQPGGYTF.

The V call is TRBV5-6, the J call TRBJ2-7; the D gene is possibly TRBD1 (5 bases). Germline lookup yields CDR1 SGHDT and CDR2 YYEEEE. Trimming pared 0 bases from V and 6 bases from J, leaving 13 bases between. CDR3 length equals 14 residues. CDR3 sequence: CASSLGARVAEQYF. The DNA for the CDR3 is TGTGCCAGCAGCTTGGGGGCCAGGGTGGCCGAGCAGTACTTC.

The chain has TRBV5-1 and TRBJ2-1; 10 bases agree with TRBD2. CDR3 length: 19 residues. The J segment lost 0 bases and the V segment lost 1 base, leaving 10 bases of the junction unmatched. Germline values: CDR1 SGHRS, CDR2 YFSETQ. CDR3 region: CASSLRGGTSESSYNEQFF. The CDR3 DNA follows: TGCGCCAGCAGCTTGAGGGGGGGGACTAGCGAGAGCTCCTACAATGAGCAGTTCTTC.

The chain employs TRBV14 and TRBJ2-7; D gene unclear. The CDR3 is made up of 13 amino acids. Germline CDR1 SGHDN, CDR2 FVKESK. Trimming cost V 4 bases and J 6 bases, with 13 bases left between them. CDR3 DNA: TGTGCCAGCAGCCTGTTAAGGACGGTCGAGCAGTACTTC. Amino acids: CASSLLRTVEQYF.

CDR3 bases: TGCGCCAGCAGCTCCACGGCACCAGTATCAGAGACCCAGTACTTC. It translates to CASSSTAPVSETQYF. This chain connects TRBV5-1 to TRBJ2-5, with D unclear. The CDR3 sequence is 15 residues long. V lost 3 bases, J lost 4 bases, and 16 bases lay in between. Germline CDR1 is SGHRS and CDR2 is YFSETQ.

The chain uses TRBV20-1 and TRBJ2-5; D gene unclear. Trimming took 5 bases from V and 5 from J, leaving 3 bases between them. CDR1 is DFQATT, CDR2 SNEGSKA, per germline (reference sequence). This CDR3 comprises 9 residues. CDR3 amino acids: CSARETQYF. CDR3 coding DNA: TGCAGTGCTCGGGAGACCCAGTACTTC.

The rearrangement links TRBV29-1 to TRBJ2-3, with 10 bases that match TRBD1. The CDR3 consists of 13 residues. Germline CDR1 reads SQVTM; CDR2 reads ANQGSEA. V shed 6 bases, J shed 5 bases, and the junction held 5 bases outside the gene matches. CDR3 sequence (DNA): TGCAGCGTAAACGGACAGGGGGGAGATACGCAGTATTTT. Its protein is CSVNGQGGDTQYF.

For the CDR3, the DNA is TGTGCCAGCACCCTCGCCAACGGGAACACAGATACGCAGTATTTT. Encoded protein: CASTLANGNTDTQYF. The J gene is TRBJ2-3, the V gene TRBV6-2 or TRBV6-3; the D gene is possibly TRBD2 (5 bases). The CDR3 is 15 amino acids. Germline lookup yields CDR1 MNHEY and CDR2 SVGEGT. V lost 7 bases and J lost 2, with 16 bases in between.

CDR3 nucleotide sequence: TGTGCCACAGGGGACAGGGGGCAGTATTTT. Translated, it gives CATGDRGQYF. The V call is TRBV24-1, the J call TRBJ2-3; 10 bases match TRBD1. Germline trimming cut 10 bases from V and 11 bases from J; bases unmatched to any gene: 2. Germline CDR1 is KGHDR and CDR2 is SFDVKD. This CDR3 comprises 10 residues.

CDR3 amino acids: CASSSRGGAPGSTFDEQYF. The CDR3 region has the DNA TGTGCCAGCAGTTCCCGGGGAGGAGCACCCGGGAGTACTTTCGACGAGCAGTACTTC. The chain couples TRBV28 to TRBJ2-7, with D possibly matching TRBD2 (6 bases). The CDR3 runs 19 residues. Germline V gene sequence: CDR1 MDHEN, CDR2 SYDVKM. Trimming left V 4 bases short and J 5 bases short, with 30 bases between.

The sample holds a few counts of this clonotype. This chain joins TRBV27 and TRBJ2-6; D remains ambiguous. V was pared by 5 bases and J by 2 bases, with 10 bases between. This CDR3 has 15 amino acids. Germline values: CDR1 MNHEY, CDR2 SMNVEV (reference sequence). CDR3: CASSPGTPGANVLTF. CDR3 bases: TGTGCCAGCAGTCCAGGCACCCCTGGGGCCAACGTCCTGACTTTC.

In DNA, the CDR3 is TGTGCCAGCAGCTTAACAGCGAAGGGGGGCCCAAACATTCAGTACTTC. This gives the protein CASSLTAKGGPNIQYF. The chain carries TRBV7-9 and TRBJ2-4; D tentatively fits TRBD1 or TRBD2 (6 bases each). This CDR3 region has 16 residues. Between the trimmed V and J ends, which lost 2 bases and 6 bases, there was a span of 17 bases. Germline V gene data show CDR1 as SEHNR and CDR2 as FQNEAQ (reference sequence).

The chain is built from TRBV5-4 and TRBJ2-5; 10 nucleotides match TRBD2. After removal of 7 bases from V and 5 bases from J, the junction contained 11 bases not matched to a gene. From germline, CDR1 is SGHNT and CDR2 YYREEE (reference sequence). The CDR3 is 15 amino acids. Here the CDR3 reads CASPRIAGGGETQYF. The DNA of the CDR3 is TGTGCCAGCCCCCGTATAGCGGGGGGCGGGGAGACCCAGTACTTC.